This TCR beta chain originates from a study of cytomegalovirus exposure and HLA in healthy donors. V was pared by 0 bases and J by 2 bases, with 10 bases between. Germline CDR1 GTSNPN, CDR2 SVGIG (reference sequence). This CDR3 is 14 amino acids long. 60 Vbeta and 13 Jbeta primers were used in PCR. Only in-frame clones appear in the TCRdb table, and some are missing; sequencing was by immunoSEQ multiplex PCR. Of 150,000 or so clones detected, 70% to 80% appear once; the ten largest clones hold roughly 1%. V is TRBV30 and J is TRBJ2-5; TRBD2 is a possible D gene (5 bases). This receptor was obtained from a woman between 40 and 50 years old in good health and CMV-seronegative. The material sequenced was PBMCs. As DNA, the CDR3 is TGTGCCTGGAGTGTTTTGCGGGCACAAGAGACCCAGTACTTC. This translates into CAWSVLRAQETQYF.